The 11 T cell receptor beta chains reported below all come from one sample, sequenced in a study of T cell changes during pregnancy in multiple sclerosis. Data came from immunoSEQ multiplex PCR; TCRdb stores just in-frame clones and leaves some out. The data hold more than 55,000 clones, with around nine tenths observed a single time. The sample in question was peripheral blood, obtained in the first trimester of pregnancy. Receptors were obtained from a female donor in good health, enrolled as a control in a pregnancy study.

To note about this clone: A junction end diverges from the germline sequence, so it may reflect a read error. The chain has TRBV11-2 and TRBJ1-3; 8 bases line up with TRBD1. The CDR3 runs 16 residues. The germline V gene encodes CDR1 SGHAT and CDR2 FQNNGV. This CDR3 is CASSVDSGGRGNTIYF. DNA for the CDR3: TGTGCCAGCAGCGTAGATTCAGGGGGCCGTGGAAACACCATATATTTT.

V gene TRBV5-1 combines with J gene TRBJ2-2, with D uncertain. Looked up from germline, CDR1 is SGHRS and CDR2 is YFSETQ. There are 14 residues in the CDR3. V lost 7 bases to trimming and J lost 0 bases, with 10 bases between them. For the CDR3, the DNA is TGCGCCAGCGGTAGTACCGCGAACACCGGGGAGCTGTTTTTT. Protein product: CASGSTANTGELFF.

The genes are TRBV29-1 and TRBJ2-4; D not resolved. Germline-derived CDR1 and CDR2 are SQVTM and ANQGSEA. This CDR3 is built from 14 residues. The V end was cut by 4 bases, the J end by 0 bases, with 10 bases between. This CDR3 is CSVVYALAKNIQYF. Here the CDR3 DNA reads TGCAGCGTTGTTTACGCACTAGCCAAAAACATTCAGTACTTC.

The chain has TRBV7-9 and TRBJ2-7; D is unclear. CDR1 and CDR2 (germline): SEHNR, FQNEAQ (reference sequence). This CDR3 is 13 amino acids long. The V gene lost 2 bases and the J gene lost 0 bases, with 5 bases spanning the gap. The CDR3, as DNA: TGTGCCAGCAGCTTACAGGCCTCCTACGAGCAGTACTTC. This translates into CASSLQASYEQYF.

This clone was recorded once. The chain employs TRBV2 and TRBJ2-1; D call uncertain. Trimming pared 4 bases from V and 7 bases from J, leaving 8 bases between. The CDR3 runs 12 residues. CDR1 and CDR2 from the germline V gene are SNHLY and FYNNEI. CDR3 sequence reads: CASSVLRNEQFF. CDR3 DNA sequence: TGTGCCAGCAGTGTCCTTCGGAATGAGCAGTTCTTC.

This clone was observed a few times. The genes are TRBV19 and TRBJ2-2; D perhaps matches TRBD1 (5 bases). Germline CDR1 is LNHDA and CDR2 is SQIVND (reference sequence). Trimming took off 5 bases at V and 7 bases at J, with 11 bases between the two ends. The CDR3 runs 13 residues. The CDR3 DNA reads as TGTGCCAGTAGTCCCAGGGTGAACGGGGAGCTGTTTTTT. Translating it yields CASSPRVNGELFF.

This chain uses TRBV6-5 with TRBJ2-7, with TRBD2 matching over 14 bases. This CDR3 spans 15 amino acids. Trimming cost V 7 bases and J 7 bases; bases outside gene matches: 9. Germline V gives CDR1 MNHEY, CDR2 SVGAGI. CDR3 nucleotides: TGTGCCAGCAACCGACTAGCGGGAGGGCCGTTAGAGCAGTACTTC. Its translation: CASNRLAGGPLEQYF.

The chain links TRBV20-1 to TRBJ2-3; no reliable D call. The CDR3 runs 11 residues. Germline V CDR1 and CDR2: DFQATT, SNEGSKA (reference sequence). This CDR3 is CSQTHADTQYF. The CDR3 region has the DNA TGCAGCCAGACTCACGCGGATACGCAGTATTTT.

The chain has TRBV4-1 and TRBJ2-1, with 9 bases matching TRBD1. The germline V gene has CDR1 MGHRA and CDR2 YSYEKL. The CDR3 runs 14 residues. V was pared by 4 bases and J by 6 bases, with 4 bases of the junction left unmatched. This CDR3 reads CASSRTGVGNEQFF. The CDR3 DNA sequence: TGCGCCAGCAGCCGGACAGGGGTTGGCAATGAGCAGTTCTTC.

CDR3: CASSHSGRAGNSGANVLTF. The CDR3 DNA reads as TGTGCCAGCAGTCATAGCGGGAGGGCCGGTAACTCTGGGGCCAACGTCCTGACTTTC. The rearrangement joins TRBV27 to TRBJ2-6, with 11 nucleotides matching TRBD2. V lost 5 bases and J lost 0; bases outside the gene matches: 9. Germline CDR1 reads MNHEY; CDR2 reads SMNVEV (reference sequence). The CDR3 spans 19 residues.

The V gene is TRBV7-6, the J gene TRBJ2-1; 10 bases are shared with TRBD2. The CDR3 is 15 residues long. Unmatched junction bases numbered 10, after V lost 5 bases and J lost 9 bases. Per germline, CDR1 SGHVS and CDR2 FNYEAQ. CDR3 residues: CASSASGRDSPEQFF. CDR3 nucleotides: TGTGCCAGCAGCGCTAGCGGGAGAGATTCCCCTGAGCAGTTCTTC.